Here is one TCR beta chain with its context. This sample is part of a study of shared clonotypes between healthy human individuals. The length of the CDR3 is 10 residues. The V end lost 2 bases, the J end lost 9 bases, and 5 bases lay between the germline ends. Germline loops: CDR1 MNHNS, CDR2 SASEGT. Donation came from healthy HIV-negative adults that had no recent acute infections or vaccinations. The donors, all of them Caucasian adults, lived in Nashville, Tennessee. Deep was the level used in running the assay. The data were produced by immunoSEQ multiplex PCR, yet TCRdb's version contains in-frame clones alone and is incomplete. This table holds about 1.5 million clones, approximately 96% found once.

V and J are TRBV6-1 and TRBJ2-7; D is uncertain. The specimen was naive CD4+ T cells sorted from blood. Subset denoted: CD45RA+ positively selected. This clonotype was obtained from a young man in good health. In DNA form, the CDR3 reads TGTGCCAGCAGTGAAATAAGGCAGTACTTC. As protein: CASSEIRQYF.